Following are 7 T cell receptor beta chains from one sample sequenced in a study of blood T cell repertoires in COVID-19. Repertoires were generated with immunoSEQ multiplex PCR, while TCRdb's copy carries only in-frame clones and drops some. The top ten clones hold under 8.5% of a sample with about 340,000 clones, 75% to 90% of them seen once. The sample taken for sequencing was peripheral blood. These TCRs come from a woman aged 55-70 years with COVID-19, enrolled during active disease.

CDR3 amino acids: CASSQDGLAGVETQYF. The CDR3 DNA is TGTGCCAGCAGCCAAGATGGGCTAGCGGGGGTGGAGACCCAGTACTTC. The chain combines TRBV4-2 with TRBJ2-5; 10 bases match TRBD2. Losses at the gene ends were 0 bases for V and 5 bases for J; bases not matched to a gene: 6. The CDR3 is 16 residues long. Germline CDR1 and CDR2: LGHNA and YNFKEQ.

This sequence joins TRBV28 and TRBJ2-3; D not resolved. This CDR3 has 11 amino acids. V was shortened by 7 bases and J by 14 bases, with 16 bases between the two germline ends. Germline V CDR1 and CDR2: MDHEN, SYDVKM. The CDR3 coding sequence is TGTGCCAGCAACCGGATGTTCGAGCGGTATTTT. Its protein is CASNRMFERYF.

About this clone itself: The sample carries other DNA sequences with the same CDR3. V usage is TRBV5-1 and J usage is TRBJ2-2, with 13 bases matching TRBD2. Germline V gives CDR1 SGHRS, CDR2 YFSETQ. Trimming removed 4 bases from V and 6 bases from J; junction bases left unmatched: 3. This CDR3 comprises 15 residues. The CDR3 sequence is CASSPLAGGPGELFF. CDR3 coding DNA: TGCGCCAGCAGCCCACTAGCGGGGGGGCCCGGGGAGCTGTTTTTT.

V is TRBV6-5 and J is TRBJ2-7; D is undetermined. Trimming pared 0 bases from V and 1 base from J, leaving 13 bases between. The germline gives CDR1 MNHEY, CDR2 SVGAGI. The CDR3 runs to 16 residues. This CDR3 is CASSYSVVRVSYEQYF. The CDR3 DNA reads TGTGCCAGCAGTTACTCGGTGGTGAGAGTGTCCTACGAGCAGTACTTC.

This chain connects TRBV5-5 to TRBJ1-5; TRBD1 agrees at 8 bases. The junction had 3 bases not matched to a gene; V was cut back by 3 bases and J by 4 bases. Germline values: CDR1 SGHKS, CDR2 YYEKEE (reference sequence). CDR3 length: 14 amino acids. The CDR3 sequence is CASSSWTGNQPQHF. The CDR3 DNA reads as TGTGCCAGCAGCTCCTGGACAGGGAATCAGCCCCAGCATTTT.

This rearrangement joins TRBV19 to TRBJ2-3; TRBD2 agrees at 7 bases. This CDR3 has 13 residues. J lost 4 bases, V lost 6 bases, and 4 bases had no gene match. Germline V CDR1 and CDR2: LNHDA, SQIVND (reference sequence). This CDR3 reads CASSPAGADTQYF. The DNA for the CDR3 is TGTGCCAGTAGCCCCGCGGGGGCAGATACGCAGTATTTT.

The J gene is TRBJ2-5, the V gene TRBV18; 7 positions agree with TRBD2. The CDR3 has 14 amino acids. V lost 3 bases, J lost 1 base, and 2 bases stayed unmatched. The germline gives CDR1 KGHSH, CDR2 LQKENI. The chain's CDR3 is CASSPRGTQETQYF. CDR3 bases: TGTGCCAGCTCACCGCGGGGGACCCAAGAGACCCAGTACTTC.